The 2 T cell receptor beta chains below were found in one sample sequenced in a study of radiotherapy plus CTLA-4 blockade in lung cancer. Generated by immunoSEQ multiplex PCR, the TCRdb table keeps only in-frame clones and is missing some. The sample consists of approximately 45,000 clones, more than 60% of them appearing once. This specimen consisted of peripheral blood, obtained from a patient treated with radiotherapy plus ipilimumab. These receptors originate from a human donor with non-small cell lung cancer who had a partial response to radiotherapy plus ipilimumab.

This clone turned up a few times. The chain carries TRBV19 and TRBJ2-1; 11 bases are a match to TRBD2. J lost 5 bases, V lost 2 bases, and 2 bases had no gene match. CDR3 length: 15 residues. Germline CDR1 reads LNHDA; CDR2 reads SQIVND (reference sequence). CDR3 sequence: CASSISSGGNNEQFF. CDR3 DNA sequence: TGTGCCAGTAGTATATCTAGCGGGGGGAACAATGAGCAGTTCTTC.

This clone was counted a few times. This chain joins TRBV2 and TRBJ1-3; 8 positions match TRBD1. This CDR3 has 13 residues. Germline CDR1 and CDR2: SNHLY and FYNNEI. Trimming at V came to 8 bases and at J to 7 bases, leaving 7 bases not matched to a gene. CDR3 DNA: TGTGCCAGCGCCCGGGGACAGGCCAACACCATATATTTT. Its protein is CASARGQANTIYF.